A single sample gave rise to the 13 T cell receptor beta chains below, sequenced in a study of blood T cells in healthy people across ages. Next came a second PCR, run for roughly 6 to 11 cycles, which used a sample-barcoded 5' primer along with a J-beta primer mix. MiXCR was run by TCRdb on the 5' RACE reads, yielding one entry per CDR3 protein. The sample shows around 710,000 distinct CDR3 sequences, around 40% of them seen only once. The sequenced sample consisted of blood. Source of these receptors: a woman aged 60-75 years in good health.

In its sample, this clonotype was seen a few times. CDR3 nucleotide sequence: TGTGCCAGCAGCTTACGTCTACAGGGGGTGGACTACGAGCAGTACTTC. This sequence encodes CASSLRLQGVDYEQYF. This sequence joins TRBV5-5 and TRBJ2-7, with 8 bases lining up with TRBD1. V lost 2 bases and J lost 3; bases outside the gene matches: 10. The CDR3 sequence is 16 residues long. Per the germline V gene, CDR1 is SGHKS and CDR2 is YYEKEE (reference sequence).

The V call is TRBV7-2, the J call TRBJ2-5, with D possibly TRBD1 on 5 matching bases. Deletions cut 0 bases from V and 2 bases from J, with 7 bases between. CDR3 length: 14 amino acids. The germline V gene encodes CDR1 SGHTA and CDR2 FQGNSA. CDR3 protein: CASSLAGLQETQYF. The CDR3 DNA reads TGTGCCAGCAGCTTAGCGGGGCTACAAGAGACCCAGTACTTC. The complete variable domain, with remaining parts taken from reference TRBV7-2 and TRBJ2-5, reads GAGVSQSPSNKVTEKGKDVELRCDPISGHTALYWYRQSLGQGLEFLIYFQGNSAPDKSGLPSDRFSAERTGGSVSTLTIQRTQQEDSAVYLCASSLAGLQETQYFGPGTRLLVL.

This clonotype was found a few times. The chain employs TRBV6-2 or TRBV6-3 and TRBJ2-1; perhaps D is TRBD1 or TRBD2 (6 bases each). The CDR3 sequence is 13 residues long. Germline CDR1 is MNHEY and CDR2 is SVGEGT. The V gene lost 6 bases and the J gene lost 10 bases, with 16 bases spanning the gap. CDR3: CASRPGRGGEQFF. In DNA form, the CDR3 reads TGTGCCAGCAGACCGGGGCGAGGGGGGGAGCAGTTCTTC.

The chain recombines TRBV7-2 with TRBJ2-3; D remains unclear. The CDR3 is 13 amino acids. The V gene's germline CDR1 is SGHTA and CDR2 FQGNSA. V dropped 5 bases and J dropped 6 bases, with 12 bases sitting between them. The CDR3 coding sequence is TGTGCCAGCAGCCGGGTCGAGGCGGATACGCAGTATTTT. Its protein is CASSRVEADTQYF.

The chain combines TRBV11-2 with TRBJ1-2; D not certain. Germline assignment: CDR1 SGHAT and CDR2 FQNNGV. The V end was cut by 1 base, the J end by 8 bases, with 11 bases between. This CDR3 spans 13 amino acids. CDR3 coding DNA: TGTGCCAGCAGCTTAGGAACCCTGGAAGGCTACACCTTC. It is translated as CASSLGTLEGYTF.

This clonotype was detected a few times. The V call is TRBV7-3, the J call TRBJ1-2; D is possibly TRBD1 (6 bases). The CDR3 contains 14 residues. CDR1 is SGHTA, CDR2 FQGTGA, per germline. V was shortened by 1 base and J by 8 bases, with 14 bases between the two germline ends. In nucleotides, the CDR3 is TGTGCCAGCAGCTTAAAGGGGGAAAGGGGAGGCTACACCTTC. Encoded protein: CASSLKGERGGYTF.

Ten or more counts support this clonotype. This sequence joins TRBV12-3 or TRBV12-4 and TRBJ2-3; tentatively, D is TRBD1 or TRBD2 (6 bases each). V lost 2 bases and J 5 bases, leaving 11 bases between the germline ends. CDR3 length: 14 amino acids. The CDR3 protein is CASSLPGALDTQYF. The CDR3 DNA follows: TGTGCCAGCAGTTTACCGGGGGCCTTAGATACGCAGTATTTT.

Details on this clonotype: At one end, the junction sequence differs from germline, possibly due to a read error. V gene TRBV19 combines with J gene TRBJ2-1; D possibly matches TRBD1 or TRBD2 (5 bases each). The end of the DNA is better explained by TRBJ2-7, so the J call may be wrong. This CDR3 is 15 amino acids long. The germline V gene encodes CDR1 LNHDA and CDR2 SQIVND (reference sequence). The DNA for the CDR3 is TGTGCCAGTAATATATTCCCGGGACGCTACAATGAGCAGTACTTC. Protein: CASNIFPGRYNEQYF.

This clonotype appeared a few times. This chain links TRBV5-1 with TRBJ2-3, with 15 bases that match TRBD2. The V and J ends lost 0 bases and 2 bases, in that order; junction bases with no gene match: 1. Germline-derived CDR1 and CDR2 are SGHRS and YFSETQ. The CDR3 consists of 17 residues. CDR3 bases: TGCGCCAGCAGCTTGGGGACTAGCGGGGGGGCCACAGATACGCAGTATTTT. The encoded protein is CASSLGTSGGATDTQYF.

A few counts support this clonotype. V is TRBV6-6 and J is TRBJ2-7, with 9 bases that match TRBD2. Germline trimming cut 2 bases from V and 3 bases from J; bases unmatched to any gene: 11. From germline, CDR1 is MNHNY and CDR2 SVGAGI (reference sequence). The CDR3 consists of 17 residues. The CDR3, as DNA: TGTGCCAGCAGTTACGGGGGGTGGTCTAGCGGGAACTACGAGCAGTACTTC. This encodes CASSYGGWSSGNYEQYF.

V usage is TRBV2 and J usage is TRBJ1-2, with D possibly being TRBD1 (6 bases). V was cut by 0 bases and J by 6 bases, with 11 bases left in between. Germline lookup yields CDR1 SNHLY and CDR2 FYNNEI. The CDR3 loop spans 14 amino acids. Here the CDR3 reads CASSEAPGEDGYTF. The CDR3 DNA sequence: TGTGCCAGCAGTGAAGCCCCAGGGGAGGATGGCTACACCTTC.

This clonotype turned up a few times. The chain uses TRBV28 and TRBJ2-7, with TRBD2 identical over 8 bases. With V trimmed by 8 bases and J by 3 bases, 3 bases remained unmatched. The germline CDR1 and CDR2 sequences are MDHEN and SYDVKM. CDR3 length: 12 amino acids. Written as DNA, the CDR3 is TGTGCCAGCGAAAGCGGGGGCTACGAGCAGTACTTC. Its translation is CASESGGYEQYF.

This clonotype occurred once. This sequence may be a read error, since a much larger clone differs from it by one base. The chain has TRBV6-6 and TRBJ1-2, with D tentatively TRBD1 (5 bases). This CDR3 comprises 15 residues. Deletions cut 5 bases from V and 3 bases from J, with 16 bases between. Germline V gene lookup returns CDR1 MNHNY and CDR2 SVGAGI (reference sequence). The CDR3 DNA follows: TGTGCCAGCAGTAACCGGGGCAGGGAGTACTATGGCTACACCTTC. It is translated as CASSNRGREYYGYTF.